These T cell receptor beta chains were read from a single sample in a study of identifying expanded T cells in peripheral blood. Clones were read by immunoSEQ multiplex PCR, and TCRdb kept only the in-frame ones, dropping some. The sample includes more than 45,000 clones, roughly 90% of them seen just once. The specimen was blood. Receptors originate from a person aged 18 to 70 in good health. The CDR3 runs from the conserved cysteine through the conserved F or W. The D gene is left open where the match is weak. Clone size appears in some rows only: once, few, many, or a class for an expanded clone.

j_gene: TRBJ1-1
d_gene: -
abundance: -
v_gene: TRBV19
CDR3nt: TGTGCCAGTAGTATAGCCGCTAACCTCAGGGGTGGCACTGAAGCTTTCTTT
CDR3aa: CASSIAANLRGGTEAFF

j_gene: TRBJ2-7
d_gene: TRBD2
abundance: -
v_gene: TRBV9
CDR3nt: TGTGCCAGCAGCTCAAGCGGGGGTGGAACCTACGAGCAGTACTTC
CDR3aa: CASSSSGGGTYEQYF

j_gene: TRBJ1-2
d_gene: -
abundance: -
v_gene: TRBV27
CDR3nt: TGTGCCAGCAGTTTAAGGGCAGGGCCCTATGGCTACACCTTC
CDR3aa: CASSLRAGPYGYTF

j_gene: TRBJ1-1
d_gene: -
abundance: -
v_gene: TRBV2
CDR3nt: TGTGCCAGCAGTGAGTTGGGCCCCACAAACACTGAAGCTTTCTTT
CDR3aa: CASSELGPTNTEAFF

j_gene: TRBJ2-3
d_gene: -
abundance: -
v_gene: TRBV15
CDR3nt: TGTGCCACCAGCAGAGTAGGGGGGCTCTCAGATACGCAGTATTTT
CDR3aa: CATSRVGGLSDTQYF

j_gene: TRBJ1-2
d_gene: -
abundance: once
v_gene: TRBV7-2
CDR3nt: TGTGCCAGCAGCTTTCCAGGGTCGGGGCGGCGAGATGGCTACACCTTC
CDR3aa: CASSFPGSGRRDGYTF

j_gene: TRBJ2-1
d_gene: -
abundance: -
v_gene: TRBV7-9
CDR3nt: TGTGCCAGCAGCTCGTCGACGGAGCCCACCTACAATGAGCAGTTCTTC
CDR3aa: CASSSSTEPTYNEQFF

j_gene: TRBJ1-6
d_gene: TRBD1
abundance: -
v_gene: TRBV6-5
CDR3nt: TGTGCCAGCAGGTCCGGACAGGGTCGGAATTCACCCCTCCACTTT
CDR3aa: CASRSGQGRNSPLHF

j_gene: TRBJ1-1
d_gene: -
abundance: once
v_gene: TRBV5-1
CDR3nt: TGCGCCAGCAGCTTGGTCCCAGGGACCTTGAACACTGAAGCTTTCTTT
CDR3aa: CASSLVPGTLNTEAFF

j_gene: TRBJ1-5
d_gene: -
abundance: -
v_gene: TRBV2
CDR3nt: TGTGCCAGCAGGTTCAGTACAAATCAGCCCCAGCATTTT
CDR3aa: CASRFSTNQPQHF

j_gene: TRBJ1-2
d_gene: -
abundance: -
v_gene: TRBV7-2
CDR3nt: TGTGCCAGCAGCTTAGATTGGGGCGGCTACACCTTC
CDR3aa: CASSLDWGGYTF

j_gene: TRBJ2-1
d_gene: TRBD1
abundance: -
v_gene: TRBV27
CDR3nt: TGTGCCAGCAGTTTCCTCCTGATACAGGGGGGTCTTAATGAGCAGTTCTTC
CDR3aa: CASSFLLIQGGLNEQFF

j_gene: TRBJ2-5
d_gene: -
abundance: -
v_gene: TRBV7-9
CDR3nt: TGTGCCAGCAGCTTCAGGGGCGCCCAAGAGACCCAGTACTTC
CDR3aa: CASSFRGAQETQYF

j_gene: TRBJ2-7
d_gene: -
abundance: -
v_gene: TRBV2
CDR3nt: TGTGCCAGCAGTGAAGGGCCGGTAGAATCCTACGAGCAGTACTTC
CDR3aa: CASSEGPVESYEQYF

j_gene: TRBJ2-7
d_gene: -
abundance: -
v_gene: TRBV11-2
CDR3nt: TGTGCCAGCAGCCGAGGGAGCGCCCGGGAGCAGTACTTC
CDR3aa: CASSRGSAREQYF

j_gene: TRBJ2-1
d_gene: -
abundance: -
v_gene: TRBV6-5
CDR3nt: TGTGCCAGCAGACTTGACAGGGGAGGGCACAATGAGCAGTTCTTC
CDR3aa: CASRLDRGGHNEQFF

j_gene: TRBJ1-6
d_gene: -
abundance: -
v_gene: TRBV20-1
CDR3nt: TGCAGTGCATTGCCGTACCCCCTCCACTTT
CDR3aa: CSALPYPLHF

j_gene: TRBJ2-4
d_gene: TRBD1
abundance: -
v_gene: TRBV5-6
CDR3nt: TGTGCCAGCAGCTGGGACAGGGGATCCAAAAACATTCAGTACTTC
CDR3aa: CASSWDRGSKNIQYF

j_gene: TRBJ1-1
d_gene: -
abundance: -
v_gene: TRBV29-1
CDR3nt: TGCAGCGTTGTAAGACGACTGGCTGGGACCATGAACACTGAAGCTTTCTTT
CDR3aa: CSVVRRLAGTMNTEAFF

j_gene: TRBJ1-2
d_gene: TRBD1
abundance: -
v_gene: TRBV4-1
CDR3nt: TGCGCCAGCAGCCAAGTCGGGACAGACTATGGCTACACCTTC
CDR3aa: CASSQVGTDYGYTF

j_gene: TRBJ2-7
d_gene: -
abundance: -
v_gene: TRBV6-1
CDR3nt: TGTGCCAGCAGTGAAGTCCCCACTGACAGGTTCAACTACGAGCAGTACTTC
CDR3aa: CASSEVPTDRFNYEQYF

j_gene: TRBJ2-2
d_gene: -
abundance: -
v_gene: TRBV5-4
CDR3nt: TGTGCCAGCAGCTTGGAAGGGAGGACCGGGGAGCTGTTTTTT
CDR3aa: CASSLEGRTGELFF

j_gene: TRBJ1-5
d_gene: -
abundance: few
v_gene: TRBV10-3
CDR3nt: TGTGCCCAGGCGAGGATCCAGCCCCAGCATTTT
CDR3aa: CAQARIQPQHF

j_gene: TRBJ2-2
d_gene: -
abundance: few
v_gene: TRBV9
CDR3nt: TGTGCCAGAGGAACCTCTGGTCCCGGGGAGCTGTTTTTT
CDR3aa: CARGTSGPGELFF

j_gene: TRBJ1-5
d_gene: TRBD1
abundance: -
v_gene: TRBV19
CDR3nt: TGTGCCAGTATGACTCCCGGGACAGCCTATAATCAGCCCCAGCATTTT
CDR3aa: CASMTPGTAYNQPQHF

j_gene: TRBJ1-6
d_gene: -
abundance: once
v_gene: TRBV30
CDR3nt: TGTGCCTGGAGTGTGGGACAAGGGGTTCCACCCCTCCACTTT
CDR3aa: CAWSVGQGVPPLHF

j_gene: TRBJ2-3
d_gene: -
abundance: once
v_gene: TRBV28
CDR3nt: TGTGCCAGCAGTTTAGGAGCGGCGAAGGCGCAGTATTTT
CDR3aa: CASSLGAAKAQYF

j_gene: TRBJ2-7
d_gene: -
abundance: -
v_gene: TRBV27
CDR3nt: TGTGCCAGCAGCCCCTTGAGGGGGGAGCAGTACTTC
CDR3aa: CASSPLRGEQYF

j_gene: TRBJ1-3
d_gene: -
abundance: -
v_gene: TRBV4-2
CDR3nt: TGTGCCAGCAGCCTAGGGACTATTAACTCTGGAAACACCATATATTTT
CDR3aa: CASSLGTINSGNTIYF

j_gene: TRBJ2-5
d_gene: TRBD1
abundance: -
v_gene: TRBV9
CDR3nt: TGTGCCAGCAGCTTCGACAGGGGCCAGACCCAGTACTTC
CDR3aa: CASSFDRGQTQYF

j_gene: TRBJ1-3
d_gene: -
abundance: -
v_gene: TRBV9
CDR3nt: TGTGCCAGCAGCCTCGGACAGCAAGGAAACACCATATATTTT
CDR3aa: CASSLGQQGNTIYF

j_gene: TRBJ2-3
d_gene: TRBD2
abundance: -
v_gene: TRBV13
CDR3nt: TGTGCCAGCAGCTTAGGACTAGCGGGGGTTGGTACGCAGTATTTT
CDR3aa: CASSLGLAGVGTQYF

j_gene: TRBJ2-7
d_gene: -
abundance: -
v_gene: TRBV28
CDR3nt: TGTGCCAGCAGTTTTCAGGGAGCCTACGAGCAGTACTTC
CDR3aa: CASSFQGAYEQYF

j_gene: TRBJ2-7
d_gene: TRBD2
abundance: once
v_gene: TRBV6-4
CDR3nt: TGTGCCAGATGGACTAGCGGTTCCTACGAGCAGTACTTC
CDR3aa: CARWTSGSYEQYF

j_gene: TRBJ2-3
d_gene: -
abundance: -
v_gene: TRBV7-3
CDR3nt: TGTGCCAGCAGCTTAATAGACAGAGATACGCAGTATTTT
CDR3aa: CASSLIDRDTQYF

j_gene: TRBJ1-4
d_gene: -
abundance: -
v_gene: TRBV28
CDR3nt: TGTGCCAGCAGTCCCCCCTCGGGGGGGCGTGAAAAACTGTTTTTT
CDR3aa: CASSPPSGGREKLFF

j_gene: TRBJ2-7
d_gene: -
abundance: -
v_gene: TRBV6-1
CDR3nt: TGTGCCAGCAGGTTACAGGTCGGGATCTCCTACGAGCAGTACTTC
CDR3aa: CASRLQVGISYEQYF

j_gene: TRBJ1-5
d_gene: -
abundance: -
v_gene: TRBV9
CDR3nt: TGTGCCAGCAGTCCAGGGGAGTATCAGCCCCAGCATTTT
CDR3aa: CASSPGEYQPQHF

j_gene: TRBJ1-1
d_gene: -
abundance: few
v_gene: TRBV6-6
CDR3nt: TGTGCCAGCAGTTACTTGAACACTGAAGCTTTCTTT
CDR3aa: CASSYLNTEAFF

j_gene: TRBJ2-2
d_gene: -
abundance: once
v_gene: TRBV28
CDR3nt: TGTGCCAGCACCGGACAGGGGCTTGGCGGGAGGGCCCCCGGGGAGCTGTTTTTT
CDR3aa: CASTGQGLGGRAPGELFF

j_gene: TRBJ1-2
d_gene: -
abundance: once
v_gene: TRBV5-1
CDR3nt: TGCGCCAGCAGCCTAGGACAGTACTATGGCTACACCTTC
CDR3aa: CASSLGQYYGYTF